Shown below are 27 T cell receptor beta chains from a single sample sequenced in a study of T cell responses to AZD1222 COVID-19 vaccine. Assay used: immunoSEQ multiplex PCR; TCRdb lists only in-frame clones, some missing. Counted here are about 150,000 clones, 75% to 95% occurring once; the ten biggest clones make up approximately 2%. Material: peripheral blood, obtained on day 0 of AZD1222 vaccination. These receptors were taken from an adult in good health.

About this clone: This sample includes further DNA sequences coding for the same CDR3. This rearrangement joins TRBV18 to TRBJ1-5, with 9 bases matching TRBD1. The trim removed 2 bases at V and 4 bases at J, leaving 0 bases unmatched. Germline CDR1 reads KGHSH; CDR2 reads LQKENI. This CDR3 has 14 amino acids. CDR3 coding DNA: TGTGCCAGCTCACCAGACAGGGGGAATCAGCCCCAGCATTTT. Protein sequence: CASSPDRGNQPQHF.

The chain joins TRBV6-5 to TRBJ1-1, with a weak D call TRBD1 (5 bases). CDR1 and CDR2 from the germline V gene are MNHEY and SVGAGI. The length of the CDR3 is 13 residues. V lost 6 bases and J 1 base, leaving 9 bases between the germline ends. CDR3 loop: CASRPQANTEAFF. The CDR3 nucleotides are TGTGCCAGCAGACCACAGGCGAACACTGAAGCTTTCTTT.

This chain links TRBV5-8 with TRBJ1-1; no firm D call. Germline lookup yields CDR1 SGHTS and CDR2 YDEGEE. V was pared by 0 bases and J by 2 bases, with 8 bases between. The CDR3 has 14 residues. The CDR3 DNA reads as TGTGCCAGCAGCTTGGGTGGCAGCAACACTGAAGCTTTCTTT. This encodes CASSLGGSNTEAFF.

V is TRBV19 and J is TRBJ1-1; D is possibly TRBD1 (5 bases). The germline gives CDR1 LNHDA, CDR2 SQIVND (reference sequence). The V and J ends lost 8 bases and 7 bases respectively, with 17 bases between them. The length of the CDR3 is 13 residues. The CDR3 here is CASYGGEYGEAFF. The CDR3 DNA reads as TGTGCCAGTTACGGAGGGGAGTACGGTGAAGCTTTCTTT. The entire variable domain, with the rest obtained from reference TRBV19 and TRBJ1-1, is as follows: DGGITQSPKYLFRKEGQNVTLSCEQNLNHDAMYWYRQDPGQGLRLIYYSQIVNDFQKGDIAEGYSVSREKKESFPLTVTSAQKNPTAFYLCASYGGEYGEAFFGQGTRLTVV.

V and J are TRBV19 and TRBJ2-3, with D perhaps matching TRBD2 (6 bases). Germline V gene sequence: CDR1 LNHDA, CDR2 SQIVND (reference sequence). The CDR3 is made up of 14 amino acids. Trimming took off 8 bases at V and 4 bases at J, with 16 bases between the two ends. CDR3 region: CASRHERLADTQYF. CDR3 nucleotide sequence: TGTGCCAGTCGGCACGAGCGACTAGCAGATACGCAGTATTTT.

V gene TRBV11-2 combines with J gene TRBJ2-7; possible D gene TRBD2, 7 bases. Trimming pared 4 bases from V and 3 bases from J, leaving 10 bases between. Germline CDR1 SGHAT, CDR2 FQNNGV. CDR3 length equals 13 residues. CDR3 DNA: TGTGCCAGCAGCTGGAGGGGGGGCTACGAGCAGTACTTC. It codes for CASSWRGGYEQYF.

V is TRBV2 and J is TRBJ2-3, with 8 positions matching TRBD1. The CDR3 runs to 15 residues. The germline V gene has CDR1 SNHLY and CDR2 FYNNEI. The ends lost 4 bases at V and 3 bases at J; junction bases unmatched: 6. The CDR3 nucleotides read TGTGCCAGCAGTGGACAGGGGTTGGTAACAGATACGCAGTATTTT. Translation: CASSGQGLVTDTQYF.

This clone was observed a handful of times. The V and J genes are TRBV19 and TRBJ1-4; D unresolved. Trimming cost V 7 bases and J 0 bases, with 9 bases left between them. CDR1 is LNHDA and CDR2 is SQIVND in the germline V gene (reference sequence). This CDR3 contains 14 residues. The CDR3: CASTETATNEKLFF. CDR3 DNA: TGTGCCAGTACCGAGACGGCAACTAATGAAAAACTGTTTTTT.

This clone was counted once. The chain recombines TRBV19 with TRBJ1-5; D gene unclear. The CDR3 has 14 residues. Germline CDR1 LNHDA, CDR2 SQIVND (reference sequence). Trimming left V 7 bases short and J 0 bases short, with 10 bases between. The CDR3, as DNA: TGTGCCAGTAATACTGATGGTAGCAATCAGCCCCAGCATTTT. It translates to CASNTDGSNQPQHF.

The rearrangement links TRBV5-1 to TRBJ2-3; D gene unclear. The CDR3 is 15 amino acids. V dropped 0 bases and J dropped 0 bases, with 8 bases sitting between them. The germline gives CDR1 SGHRS, CDR2 YFSETQ. CDR3 in DNA: TGCGCCAGCAGCTTGGTAAACCCTAGCACAGATACGCAGTATTTT. Amino acids: CASSLVNPSTDTQYF.

V is TRBV7-9 and J is TRBJ1-2; D might be TRBD1 (5 bases). Germline CDR1 is SEHNR and CDR2 is FQNEAQ (reference sequence). The germline V and J ends were trimmed by 1 base and 8 bases, with 17 bases remaining between them. The CDR3 is 15 amino acids. The CDR3 reads CASSLVQGLSGGYTF. The CDR3 region has the DNA TGTGCCAGCAGCTTAGTTCAGGGTCTCTCAGGAGGCTACACCTTC.

V is TRBV27 and J is TRBJ2-1; possible D gene TRBD1, 5 bases. The CDR3 extends over 15 amino acids. CDR1 and CDR2 (germline): MNHEY, SMNVEV (reference sequence). Deletions cut 5 bases from V and 4 bases from J, with 15 bases between. CDR3 sequence (DNA): TGTGCCAGCAGTCCCTCCGGAAGGGGATACAATGAGCAGTTCTTC. Protein product: CASSPSGRGYNEQFF.

This chain uses TRBV28 with TRBJ2-1, with 15 bases lining up with TRBD2. V dropped 5 bases and J dropped 5; count of bases not matched to a gene: 7. Germline CDR1 is MDHEN and CDR2 is SYDVKM. This CDR3 is built from 17 residues. The CDR3 DNA sequence: TGTGCCAGCAGTGACTCCGGGACTAGCGGGAGGAACAATGAGCAGTTCTTC. Its protein is CASSDSGTSGRNNEQFF.

The chain is built from TRBV28 and TRBJ1-5; D call uncertain. The V gene lost 5 bases and the J gene lost 2 bases, with 10 bases spanning the gap. The CDR3 sequence is 14 residues long. CDR1 is MDHEN and CDR2 is SYDVKM in the germline V gene. The CDR3 is CASSGGLGNQPQHF. In DNA, the CDR3 is TGTGCCAGCAGTGGCGGGTTGGGCAATCAGCCCCAGCATTTT.

The chain is built from TRBV9 and TRBJ1-1, with 9 bases matching TRBD1. CDR1 is SGDLS, CDR2 YYNGEE, per germline. V was pared by 0 bases and J by 0 bases, with 6 bases of the junction left unmatched. The CDR3 loop spans 17 amino acids. CDR3 in DNA: TGTGCCAGCAGCGTAGCCGGGACAGGGCTCCTGAACACTGAAGCTTTCTTT. This encodes CASSVAGTGLLNTEAFF.

This clone was recorded only once. V gene TRBV24-1 combines with J gene TRBJ1-5; D might be TRBD1 (6 bases). The CDR3 spans 15 residues. The V end was cut by 3 bases, the J end by 4 bases, with 12 bases between. The V gene's germline CDR1 is KGHDR and CDR2 SFDVKD. CDR3 coding DNA: TGTGCCACCAGTGATACAGGGATTGGGAATCAGCCCCAGCATTTT. This codes for CATSDTGIGNQPQHF.

This clone is a singleton in its sample. The rearrangement uses TRBV4-3 and TRBJ2-7; TRBD1 aligns across 8 bases. The junction had 8 bases not matched to a gene; V was cut back by 3 bases and J by 4 bases. CDR3 size: 15 residues. The germline CDR1 and CDR2 sequences are LGHNA and YSLEER. The CDR3 loop is CASSQEDRARYEQYF. CDR3 sequence (DNA): TGCGCCAGCAGCCAGGAGGACAGGGCGAGGTACGAGCAGTACTTC.

The chain has TRBV5-1 and TRBJ2-2; D perhaps matches TRBD1 (6 bases). Per the germline V gene, CDR1 is SGHRS and CDR2 is YFSETQ. The CDR3 totals 19 residues. V gave up 0 bases and J gave up 3 bases, with 21 bases separating them. The CDR3 coding sequence is TGCGCCAGCAGCTTGGAAAAGATCACAGGGTTTGGAGACACCGGGGAGCTGTTTTTT. It codes for CASSLEKITGFGDTGELFF.

The chain combines TRBV3-1 (or the pseudogene TRBV3-2) with TRBJ2-1, with 8 bases fitting TRBD1. V lost 4 bases to trimming and J lost 13 bases; unmatched junction nucleotides: 3. Germline V gene sequence: CDR1 LGHDT, CDR2 YNNKEL (reference sequence). This CDR3 comprises 11 residues. CDR3 nucleotide sequence: TGTGCCAGCAGCCTACAGGGGGGACAGTTCTTC. It yields the protein CASSLQGGQFF.

The chain recombines TRBV5-1 with TRBJ2-3, with no clear D. Trimming pared 4 bases from V and 5 bases from J, leaving 14 bases between. Per germline, CDR1 SGHRS and CDR2 YFSETQ. The CDR3 runs 14 residues. CDR3 bases: TGCGCCAGCAGCGGAGTAGGGTTAGGAGATACGCAGTATTTT. Its translation is CASSGVGLGDTQYF.

This chain links TRBV18 with TRBJ2-5; 7 bases agree with TRBD2. With V trimmed by 3 bases and J by 3 bases, 13 bases remained unmatched. CDR1 is KGHSH, CDR2 LQKENI, per germline. The length of the CDR3 is 17 residues. CDR3 sequence reads: CASSPFGTNKKKETQYF. Written as DNA, the CDR3 is TGTGCCAGCTCACCCTTCGGGACTAACAAGAAGAAAGAGACCCAGTACTTC. The full variable domain, in which reference TRBV18 and TRBJ2-5 provide the parts outside the CDR3, is NAGVMQNPRHLVRRRGQEARLRCSPMKGHSHVYWYRQLPEEGLKFMVYLQKENIIDESGMPKERFSAEFPKEGPSILRIQQVVRGDSAAYFCASSPFGTNKKKETQYFGPGTRLLVL.

This chain links TRBV27 with TRBJ2-2, with D possibly being TRBD1 (6 bases). This CDR3 has 13 amino acids. CDR1 MNHEY and CDR2 SMNVEV come from the germline V gene (reference sequence). V was trimmed by 5 bases and J by 7 bases, leaving 11 bases between them. The CDR3 DNA follows: TGTGCCAGCAGTCAGGGGAATGGCGGGGAGCTGTTTTTT. Translation: CASSQGNGGELFF.

The rearrangement links TRBV7-6 to TRBJ2-1; D ambiguous. Per the germline V gene, CDR1 is SGHVS and CDR2 is FNYEAQ. V was shortened by 2 bases and J by 7 bases, with 15 bases between the two germline ends. The CDR3 is 15 amino acids. The chain's CDR3 is CASSLQPSLLNEQFF. DNA for the CDR3: TGTGCCAGCAGCTTACAACCCTCTTTACTTAATGAGCAGTTCTTC.

V and J are TRBV5-6 and TRBJ2-3, with TRBD2 matching over 10 bases. The trim removed 0 bases at V and 4 bases at J, leaving 5 bases unmatched. Germline V gene sequence: CDR1 SGHDT, CDR2 YYEEEE. The CDR3 runs 16 residues. DNA of the CDR3: TGTGCCAGCAGCTTGGATCCTAGCGGGAGTGCAGATACGCAGTATTTT. Its translation is CASSLDPSGSADTQYF.

The rearrangement uses TRBV7-9 and TRBJ2-7, with no clear D. There are 16 residues in the CDR3. From germline, CDR1 is SEHNR and CDR2 FQNEAQ (reference sequence). Trimming removed 5 bases at V and 1 base at J, with 18 bases between. The CDR3 DNA sequence: TGTGCCAGCAGCGGACGTGGACCAAACTTGTCCTACGAGCAGTACTTC. This sequence encodes CASSGRGPNLSYEQYF.

J is TRBJ2-2 and V is TRBV6-6; possibly TRBD1 or TRBD2 for D (7 bases each). CDR1 and CDR2 (germline): MNHNY, SVGAGI (reference sequence). This CDR3 is built from 15 residues. V shed 6 bases and J shed 6 bases, with 17 bases lying between them. CDR3 in amino acids: CASSPGGGAAGELFF. CDR3 nucleotides: TGTGCCAGCAGCCCAGGGGGGGGCGCAGCCGGGGAGCTGTTTTTT.

The chain couples TRBV4-1 to TRBJ2-5; D is perhaps TRBD1 or TRBD2 (5 bases each). Germline V gene sequence: CDR1 MGHRA, CDR2 YSYEKL. This CDR3 has 15 residues. V lost 2 bases to trimming and J lost 0 bases, with 10 bases between them. The CDR3 coding sequence is TGCGCCAGCAGCCAAACACCGGGACACCAAGAGACCCAGTACTTC. Encoded protein: CASSQTPGHQETQYF.